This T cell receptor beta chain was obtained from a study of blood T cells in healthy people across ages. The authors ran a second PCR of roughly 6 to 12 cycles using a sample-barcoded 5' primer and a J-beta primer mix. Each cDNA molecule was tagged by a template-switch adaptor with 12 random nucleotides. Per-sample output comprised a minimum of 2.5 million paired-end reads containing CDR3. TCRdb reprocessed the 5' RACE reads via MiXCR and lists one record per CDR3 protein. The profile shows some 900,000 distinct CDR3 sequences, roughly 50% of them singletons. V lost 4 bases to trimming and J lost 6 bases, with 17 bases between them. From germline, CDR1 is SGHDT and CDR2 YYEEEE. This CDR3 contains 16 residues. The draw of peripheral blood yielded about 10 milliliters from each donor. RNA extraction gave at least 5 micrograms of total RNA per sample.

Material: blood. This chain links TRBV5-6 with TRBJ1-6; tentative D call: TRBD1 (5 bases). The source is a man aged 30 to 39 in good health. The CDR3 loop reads CASSLAQGSGNSPLHF. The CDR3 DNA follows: TGTGCCAGCAGCCTCGCCCAGGGTAGCGGTAATTCACCCCTCCACTTT.